The 15 T cell receptor beta chains listed next were all sequenced from one sample in a study of neoadjuvant anti-PD-1 for oral cavity cancer. The assay was immunoSEQ multiplex PCR, and TCRdb's table has in-frame clones only and misses some. In the table there are about 14,000 clones, 71% of which are singletons. The sample was PBMCs, taken before nivolumab (anti-PD-1) treatment. The receptor source for this set is a person aged 35-79 years with oral cavity squamous cell carcinoma.

The table lists this clone with a few counts. The rearrangement joins TRBV30 to TRBJ1-2, with a weak D call TRBD1 (6 bases). This CDR3 spans 13 amino acids. The germline CDR1 and CDR2 sequences are GTSNPN and SVGIG (reference sequence). V was pared by 2 bases and J by 8 bases, with 15 bases between. DNA for the CDR3: TGTGCCTGGAGTCTGGGGGCGGTTTGGGGCTACACCTTC. Translating it yields CAWSLGAVWGYTF.

This clone was picked up a small number of times. The genes are TRBV5-1 and TRBJ1-3, with 11 bases aligning to TRBD1. Germline V gene data show CDR1 as SGHRS and CDR2 as YFSETQ. The CDR3 runs to 16 residues. V was clipped by 4 bases and J by 3 bases; unmatched bases: 6. CDR3 amino acids: CASSRTGGLGGNTIYF. Here the CDR3 DNA reads TGCGCCAGCAGCAGGACAGGGGGCCTAGGTGGAAACACCATATATTTT. Full variable domain (missing parts from reference TRBV5-1 and TRBJ1-3): KAGVTQTPRYLIKTRGQQVTLSCSPISGHRSVSWYQQTPGQGLQFLFEYFSETQRNKGNFPGRFSGRQFSNSRSEMNVSTLELGDSALYLCASSRTGGLGGNTIYFGEGSWLTVV.

The V gene is TRBV30, the J gene TRBJ1-2, with 8 nucleotides matching TRBD1. The germline gives CDR1 GTSNPN, CDR2 SVGIG (reference sequence). This CDR3 is 14 amino acids long. Trimming at V came to 7 bases and at J to 2 bases, leaving 9 bases not matched to a gene. CDR3 loop: CASTGTGVNYGYTF. The DNA for the CDR3 is TGTGCCTCGACGGGGACAGGCGTCAACTATGGCTACACCTTC.

This CDR3 is CASSLGRNTGELFF. The DNA for the CDR3 is TGTGCCAGCAGTCTAGGGAGAAACACCGGGGAGCTGTTTTTT. This chain joins TRBV27 and TRBJ2-2, with D possibly TRBD2 on 5 matching bases. This CDR3 has 14 residues. The germline CDR1 and CDR2 sequences are MNHEY and SMNVEV (reference sequence). The V end lost 5 bases, the J end lost 2 bases, and 9 bases lay between the germline ends.

This clone appeared a few times. This sequence joins TRBV19 and TRBJ2-2; possible D gene TRBD2, 6 bases. Germline values: CDR1 LNHDA, CDR2 SQIVND (reference sequence). The CDR3 loop spans 17 amino acids. Trimming cost V 3 bases and J 0 bases, with 14 bases left between them. The DNA for the CDR3 is TGTGCCAGTAGTATTTATGGGGCGGGGCCGAACACCGGGGAGCTGTTTTTT. Translation gives CASSIYGAGPNTGELFF.

The V call is TRBV5-6, the J call TRBJ2-2; tentative D call: TRBD2 (6 bases). The germline gives CDR1 SGHDT, CDR2 YYEEEE. Deletions cut 0 bases from V and 5 bases from J, with 14 bases between. CDR3 length equals 16 residues. The CDR3 DNA follows: TGTGCCAGCAGCTTGGCCGGGGGATCGGGGACCGGGGAGCTGTTTTTT. Translating gives CASSLAGGSGTGELFF.

This clone was picked up a small number of times. The chain links TRBV14 to TRBJ1-4, with D perhaps TRBD1 (5 bases). Per the germline V gene, CDR1 is SGHDN and CDR2 is FVKESK. Between the trimmed V and J ends, which lost 0 bases and 5 bases, there was a span of 13 bases. The CDR3 extends over 16 amino acids. The CDR3 spells CASSQDRSGLNEKLFF. The DNA for the CDR3 is TGTGCCAGCAGCCAAGATCGCTCGGGACTGAATGAAAAACTGTTTTTT.

The chain carries TRBV5-1 and TRBJ1-6; D ambiguous. Trimming removed 3 bases at V and 4 bases at J, with 11 bases between. The CDR3 is 15 amino acids. Per the germline V gene, CDR1 is SGHRS and CDR2 is YFSETQ. CDR3 amino acids: CASSSARGYNSPLHF. For the CDR3, the DNA is TGCGCCAGCAGCTCTGCTCGAGGGTATAATTCACCCCTCCACTTT.

There are a few counts of this clone. The chain is built from TRBV2 and TRBJ1-1; no clear D. Germline V gene sequence: CDR1 SNHLY, CDR2 FYNNEI. The CDR3 consists of 11 residues. V was shortened by 2 bases and J by 7 bases, with 5 bases between the two germline ends. The CDR3, as DNA: TGTGCCAGCAGTGAAAGCAGTGAAGCTTTCTTT. It translates to CASSESSEAFF.

The sample holds a few counts of this clone. The chain is built from TRBV7-6 and TRBJ2-7; D not resolved. Trimming shortened V by 5 bases and J by 5 bases, and 10 bases separated the two germline ends. The V gene's germline CDR1 is SGHVS and CDR2 FNYEAQ. CDR3 length equals 12 residues. CDR3 DNA: TGTGCCAGCAGCGTCGTAAGGCACGAGCAGTACTTC. Translating it yields CASSVVRHEQYF.

This chain links TRBV6-5 with TRBJ1-4; perhaps TRBD1 as D (6 bases). The CDR3 loop spans 12 amino acids. With 6 bases removed from V and 8 bases from J, the gap between germline ends came to 10 bases. In germline, CDR1 is MNHEY, CDR2 SVGAGI. The CDR3 here is CASRTTGEKLFF. CDR3 nucleotides: TGTGCCAGCAGAACTACAGGGGAAAAACTGTTTTTT.

V gene TRBV2 combines with J gene TRBJ2-7; D may match TRBD1 or TRBD2 (5 bases each). The CDR3 totals 17 residues. Trimming cost V 2 bases and J 4 bases, with 21 bases left between them. The germline V gene encodes CDR1 SNHLY and CDR2 FYNNEI. The CDR3: CASSEMVGTLGMYEQYF. The CDR3 bases are TGTGCCAGCAGTGAAATGGTAGGGACCTTGGGGATGTACGAGCAGTACTTC.

The rearrangement links TRBV7-2 to TRBJ2-3; possibly TRBD1 for D (6 bases). Germline lookup yields CDR1 SGHTA and CDR2 FQGNSA. Trimming pared 0 bases from V and 4 bases from J, leaving 14 bases between. The CDR3 loop spans 16 amino acids. The CDR3 sequence is CASSLAVQGSADTQYF. CDR3 in DNA: TGTGCCAGCAGCTTAGCTGTACAGGGCAGTGCAGATACGCAGTATTTT.

The chain carries TRBV5-4 and TRBJ2-3; D perhaps matches TRBD2 (5 bases). CDR1 is SGHNT and CDR2 is YYREEE in the germline V gene (reference sequence). This CDR3 region has 16 residues. V was shortened by 4 bases and J by 1 base, with 16 bases between the two germline ends. CDR3 region: CASSPGGRSGTDTQYF. The CDR3, as DNA: TGTGCCAGCAGCCCCGGAGGTCGCTCAGGCACAGATACGCAGTATTTT.

V is TRBV11-1 and J is TRBJ2-3, with 7 bases identical to TRBD1. Per the germline V gene, CDR1 is SGHAT and CDR2 is FQDESV (reference sequence). The CDR3 is 16 amino acids. Losses at the gene ends were 5 bases for V and 1 base for J; bases not matched to a gene: 9. The CDR3 sequence is CASSPVTGLGTDTQYF. The DNA for the CDR3 is TGTGCCAGCAGCCCAGTGACAGGGCTGGGCACAGATACGCAGTATTTT.